Following are 5 T cell receptor beta chains from one sample sequenced in a study of OX40 agonist ivuxolimab in advanced cancers. Produced via immunoSEQ multiplex PCR; TCRdb's table is partial and in-frame only. The sample consists of roughly 71,000 clones, around 84% of them appearing once. Material: CD4+ or CD8+ T cells sorted from blood, obtained in a trial of the OX40 agonist ivuxolimab. The receptors originated from an adult with an advanced solid tumor such as melanoma, head and neck, liver or kidney cancer.

This clone has just one count. The chain links TRBV28 to TRBJ2-7; 7 bases line up with TRBD2. Germline V gives CDR1 MDHEN, CDR2 SYDVKM. The CDR3 contains 15 residues. Germline trimming cut 2 bases from V and 4 bases from J; bases unmatched to any gene: 8. CDR3 amino acids: CASSLGGRETYEQYF. In DNA form, the CDR3 reads TGTGCCAGCAGTTTAGGCGGGAGAGAAACGTACGAGCAGTACTTC.

This clone has just a few counts. The chain combines TRBV27 with TRBJ2-1; D gene uncertain. There are 15 residues in the CDR3. Trimming took 5 bases from V and 2 from J, leaving 13 bases between them. Germline V CDR1 and CDR2: MNHEY, SMNVEV (reference sequence). In DNA, the CDR3 is TGTGCCAGCAGTCCTTCAAATCCCACCTACAATGAGCAGTTCTTC. Residues: CASSPSNPTYNEQFF.

This clone occurred a few times. Other DNA sequences within the sample encode an identical CDR3. The chain joins TRBV21-1 to TRBJ2-2; the table gives TRBD2 as D, unverified against the DNA. TRBV21-1 is classified as a pseudogene. The CDR3 sequence is 16 residues long. CDR3 DNA sequence: TGTGCCAGCAGCAAAGTCGGGGGTCGGGGCACCGGGGAGCTGTTTTTT. It yields the protein CASSKVGGRGTGELFF.

This clone was picked up one time. The V and J genes are TRBV7-8 and TRBJ2-7, with 7 bases aligning to TRBD2. V trimming: 1 base; J trimming: 4 bases; junction bases outside the gene matches: 7. The CDR3 spans 15 residues. Germline-derived CDR1 and CDR2 are SGHVS and FQNEAQ. The CDR3 spells CASSLDGGGPYEQYF. CDR3 sequence (DNA): TGTGCCAGCAGCTTAGACGGGGGAGGGCCGTACGAGCAGTACTTC.

V and J are TRBV5-5 and TRBJ2-7; tentatively, D is TRBD2 (6 bases). With 4 bases removed from V and 0 bases from J, the gap between germline ends came to 14 bases. Germline V gene sequence: CDR1 SGHKS, CDR2 YYEKEE (reference sequence). The CDR3 is 15 residues long. The DNA for the CDR3 is TGTGCCAGCAGCAATCCGGGACTTAGCTCCTACGAGCAGTACTTC. Its translation is CASSNPGLSSYEQYF.